Listed below are T cell receptor beta chains from one sample, sequenced in a study of shared clonotypes between healthy human individuals. The protocol was immunoSEQ multiplex PCR, while the TCRdb copy is restricted to in-frame clones and leaves out a portion. The sample includes approximately 640,000 clones, 90% of them seen just once. What was sequenced was memory CD8+ T cells from PBMCs. All receptors come from a man in his late teens or twenties in good health. Some clones in this sample may be carry-over from other donors' samples. Each CDR3 is given with its conserved first and last residue. D genes are given only for firm matches. Clone sizes are given selectively: once, few, many, or a class where the clone is expanded.

-,-,TRBV6-5,TRBJ1-3,TGTGCCAGCAGCGAGAGGGGTGGTGGAAACACCATATATTTT,CASSERGGGNTIYF
-,-,TRBV29-1,TRBJ1-2,TGCAGCGTTGATCCACCTGGAGGGGGCTACACCTTC,CSVDPPGGGYTF
TRBD2,-,TRBV7-2,TRBJ2-7,TGTGCCAGCAGCTCTTTCCTAGCGGGAGCTGGATTGTACGAGCAGTACTTC,CASSSFLAGAGLYEQYF
-,-,TRBV19,TRBJ1-1,TGTGCCAGCAACAAGGGGAACACTGAAGCTTTCTTT,CASNKGNTEAFF
TRBD2,-,TRBV7-9,TRBJ2-2,TGTGCCAGCAGCTTAGACCCCGCTAGCGGGAGGAGAGTGGGAGAGCTGTTTTTT,CASSLDPASGRRVGELFF
-,-,TRBV7-3,TRBJ2-7,TGTGCCAGCAGCCCACGGGACGGGAACCACGAGCAGTACTTC,CASSPRDGNHEQYF
TRBD2,-,TRBV7-8,TRBJ2-1,TGTGCCAGCAGCGCTCGACTAGCGGGATGGAGTGATGAGCAGTTCTTC,CASSARLAGWSDEQFF
-,-,TRBV5-4,TRBJ2-7,TGTGCCAGCAGCCCGAACTCCTACGAGCAGTACTTC,CASSPNSYEQYF
-,-,TRBV10-3,TRBJ1-4,TGTGCCACCCAGCCGGGGCCAACTAATGAAAAACTGTTTTTT,CATQPGPTNEKLFF
TRBD2,-,TRBV7-9,TRBJ2-2,TGTGCCAGCAGCTTAGAATTGCTAGCGGATACCACCGGGGAGCTGTTTTTT,CASSLELLADTTGELFF
TRBD2,-,TRBV5-1,TRBJ2-3,TGCGCCAGCAGCTTGGTCGGCGGGGGAGGTACGCAGTATTTT,CASSLVGGGGTQYF
-,-,TRBV11-1,TRBJ1-4,TGTGCCAGCAGCTTAGTTGTTGATGTGGGTAATAATGAAAAACTGTTTTTT,CASSLVVDVGNNEKLFF
-,-,TRBV28,TRBJ2-7,TGTGCCAGCAGTTTAGATGGAACAAGGGAAGCCTACGAGCAGTACTTC,CASSLDGTREAYEQYF
-,-,TRBV27,TRBJ1-5,TGTGCCAGCATGCCCCTCCGACAGGCCAACAATCAGCCCCAGCATTTT,CASMPLRQANNQPQHF
TRBD2,-,TRBV4-3,TRBJ2-1,TGCGCCAGCAGCCAAGGACTAGCGGGAGGGCCTACCTACAATGAGCAGTTCTTC,CASSQGLAGGPTYNEQFF
TRBD1,-,TRBV27,TRBJ2-7,TGTGCCAGCAGTTTATCGGTCGGGACAGGGCTCTACGAGCAGTACTTC,CASSLSVGTGLYEQYF
-,few,TRBV18,TRBJ2-7,TGTGCCAGCTCACCTGATGGGAGCTACGAGCAGTACTTC,CASSPDGSYEQYF
-,-,TRBV27,TRBJ2-3,TGTGCCAGCACCCCGGAGGGACCAAGGTGGGCAGATACGCAGTATTTT,CASTPEGPRWADTQYF
TRBD2,-,TRBV28,TRBJ2-1,TGTGCCAGCAGTTTGCCCCCTTTTAGGCTAGCGGGAGGTTGGAATGAGCAGTTCTTC,CASSLPPFRLAGGWNEQFF
-,-,TRBV29-1,TRBJ1-2,TGCAGCGTGCTGGTTAATGGCTACACCTTC,CSVLVNGYTF
TRBD2,-,TRBV27,TRBJ2-7,TGTGCCAGCAGTCTTAGCGGACTAGCGGGAGGTACGTTCTACGAGCAGTACTTC,CASSLSGLAGGTFYEQYF
TRBD1,-,TRBV5-1,TRBJ2-7,TGCGCCAGCAGCCCTTCGGGACAGACACTCACCTACGAGCAGTACTTC,CASSPSGQTLTYEQYF
-,-,TRBV2,TRBJ2-3,TGTGCCAGCAGCAAAGGTGGCAGAAACACAGATACGCAGTATTTT,CASSKGGRNTDTQYF
-,-,TRBV10-3,TRBJ1-1,TGTGCCATCAGTCACCCAGAAGGGAAAAGCACTGAAGCTTTCTTT,CAISHPEGKSTEAFF
-,-,TRBV4-3,TRBJ1-5,TGCGCCAGCAGCCAAGAAGGGTATAGTCAGCCCCAGCATTTT,CASSQEGYSQPQHF
TRBD2,-,TRBV7-8,TRBJ2-2,TGTGCCAGCAGCAATCCCGGAACTAGCGGGAAATCGGAGCTGTTTTTT,CASSNPGTSGKSELFF
-,-,TRBV4-1,TRBJ2-7,TGCGCCAGCAGCCTCCGCCTCGCTCTGGGGGCGGAAGAGCAGTACTTC,CASSLRLALGAEEQYF
TRBD1,-,TRBV27,TRBJ1-4,TGTGCCAGCACTACGACAGGGGGCGGGGAAAAACTGTTTTTT,CASTTTGGGEKLFF
-,few,TRBV10-3,TRBJ2-3,TGTGCCATCATGGGGGGAAGCACAGATACGCAGTATTTT,CAIMGGSTDTQYF
TRBD2,-,TRBV9,TRBJ2-2,TGTGCCAGCAGCGGACTAGGCGGGGGCACCGGGGAGCTGTTTTTT,CASSGLGGGTGELFF
TRBD2,-,TRBV9,TRBJ2-7,TGTGCCAGCAGCGTAGGTTTAGCGGGAGGTAGCGAGCAGTACTTC,CASSVGLAGGSEQYF
TRBD2,-,TRBV6-5,TRBJ2-3,TGTGCCAGCAGTGCGACTAGCGGGAGCGCAGATACGCAGTATTTT,CASSATSGSADTQYF
TRBD2,once,TRBV27,TRBJ2-1,TGTGCCAGCAGTTTATCTAAGAGACTAGCGTTAAATGAGCAGTTCTTC,CASSLSKRLALNEQFF
-,-,TRBV27,TRBJ2-1,TGTGCCAGCACAGGGGCTAGCTCCTACAATGAGCAGTTCTTC,CASTGASSYNEQFF
-,once,TRBV5-5,TRBJ1-2,TGTGCCAGCAGCTTGGGGCAGGGAAGTCTCGGCTACACCTTC,CASSLGQGSLGYTF
-,-,TRBV27,TRBJ2-5,TGTGCCAGCAGTTTATGGGCCAGCTCCCAAGAGACCCAGTACTTC,CASSLWASSQETQYF
-,-,TRBV28,TRBJ2-4,TGTGCCAGCAGCCCACCCTTTAGGGACATTCAGTACTTC,CASSPPFRDIQYF
TRBD1,-,TRBV5-4,TRBJ1-2,TGTGCCAGCACCCATGGGACAGGTTATGGCTACACCTTC,CASTHGTGYGYTF
-,-,TRBV29-1,TRBJ2-3,TGCAGCGTGCCCACAGATACGCAGTATTTT,CSVPTDTQYF
TRBD1,-,TRBV6-5,TRBJ1-4,TGTGCCAGCAGTGACCGGGACAGCCTGCAAAAACTGTTTTTT,CASSDRDSLQKLFF